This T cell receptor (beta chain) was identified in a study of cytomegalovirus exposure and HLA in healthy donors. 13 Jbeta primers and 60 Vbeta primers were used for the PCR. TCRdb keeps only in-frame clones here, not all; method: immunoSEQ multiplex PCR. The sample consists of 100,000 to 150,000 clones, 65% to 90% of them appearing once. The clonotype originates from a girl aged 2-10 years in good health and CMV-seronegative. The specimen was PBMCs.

In nucleotides, the CDR3 is TGCGCCAGCAGCTTGGAGGGAGCCGGCAATCAGCCCCAGCATTTT. This codes for CASSLEGAGNQPQHF. This chain uses TRBV5-1 with TRBJ1-5; D is unclear. V was shortened by 0 bases and J by 2 bases, with 9 bases between the two germline ends. The CDR3 sequence is 15 residues long. The germline V gene has CDR1 SGHRS and CDR2 YFSETQ.